This T cell receptor beta chain was identified in a study of cytomegalovirus exposure and HLA in healthy donors. The study, taken as a whole, reports: The study designated 150 to 200 TCR beta chains cytomegalovirus-associated. One later analysis, an examination of the 120 or so validation repertoires, found that first-cohort TCR clusters tended to co-occur in them. High sensitivity and specificity were reportedly achieved when the classifier diagnosed cytomegalovirus status.

The germline V gene encodes CDR1 MNHNY and CDR2 SVGAGI (reference sequence). The CDR3 extends over 11 amino acids. The ends were cut back, 10 bases at V and 5 bases at J, with 11 bases in the middle. Notes on this clone: The target antigen is unknown.

Here immunoSEQ multiplex PCR was the method, and the copy in TCRdb shows in-frame clones only, minus some. The top ten clones hold about 0.8% of a sample with about 400,000 clones, just over 85% of them seen once. The chain employs TRBV6-6 and TRBJ1-2; no reliable D call. The sequenced material came from PBMCs. The TCR sequence derives from a woman between 18 and 29 years old in good health and CMV-seronegative. This CDR3 is CATLSGYGYTF. CDR3 DNA: TGTGCCACCCTATCTGGTTATGGCTACACCTTC.